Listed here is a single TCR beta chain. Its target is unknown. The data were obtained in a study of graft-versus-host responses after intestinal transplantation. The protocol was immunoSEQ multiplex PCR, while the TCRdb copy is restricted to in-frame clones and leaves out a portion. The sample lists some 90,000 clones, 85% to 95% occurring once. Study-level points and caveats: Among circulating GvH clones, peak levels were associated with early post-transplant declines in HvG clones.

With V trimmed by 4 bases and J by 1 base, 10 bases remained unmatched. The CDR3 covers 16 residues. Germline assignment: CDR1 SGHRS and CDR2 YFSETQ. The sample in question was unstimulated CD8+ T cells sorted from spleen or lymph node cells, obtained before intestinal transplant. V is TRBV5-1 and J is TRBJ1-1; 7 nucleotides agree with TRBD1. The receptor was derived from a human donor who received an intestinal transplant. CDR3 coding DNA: TGCGCCAGCAGCCTTTTTACAGGGGCCGGGAACACTGAAGCTTTCTTT. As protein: CASSLFTGAGNTEAFF.